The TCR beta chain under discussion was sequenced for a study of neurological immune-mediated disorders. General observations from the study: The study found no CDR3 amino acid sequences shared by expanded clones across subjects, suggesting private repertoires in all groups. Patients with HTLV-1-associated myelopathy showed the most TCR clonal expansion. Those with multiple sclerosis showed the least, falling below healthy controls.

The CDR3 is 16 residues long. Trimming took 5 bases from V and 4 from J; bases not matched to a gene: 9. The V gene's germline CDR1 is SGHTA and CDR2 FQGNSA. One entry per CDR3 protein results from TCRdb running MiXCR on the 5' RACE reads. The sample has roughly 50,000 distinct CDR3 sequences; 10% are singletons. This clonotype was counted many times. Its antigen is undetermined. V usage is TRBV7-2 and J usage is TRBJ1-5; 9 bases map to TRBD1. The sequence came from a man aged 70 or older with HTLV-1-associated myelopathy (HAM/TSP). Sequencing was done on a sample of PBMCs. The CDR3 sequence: CASSLTGGGPNQPQHF. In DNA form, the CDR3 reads TGTGCCAGCAGCCTTACAGGGGGCGGTCCTAATCAGCCCCAGCATTTT.